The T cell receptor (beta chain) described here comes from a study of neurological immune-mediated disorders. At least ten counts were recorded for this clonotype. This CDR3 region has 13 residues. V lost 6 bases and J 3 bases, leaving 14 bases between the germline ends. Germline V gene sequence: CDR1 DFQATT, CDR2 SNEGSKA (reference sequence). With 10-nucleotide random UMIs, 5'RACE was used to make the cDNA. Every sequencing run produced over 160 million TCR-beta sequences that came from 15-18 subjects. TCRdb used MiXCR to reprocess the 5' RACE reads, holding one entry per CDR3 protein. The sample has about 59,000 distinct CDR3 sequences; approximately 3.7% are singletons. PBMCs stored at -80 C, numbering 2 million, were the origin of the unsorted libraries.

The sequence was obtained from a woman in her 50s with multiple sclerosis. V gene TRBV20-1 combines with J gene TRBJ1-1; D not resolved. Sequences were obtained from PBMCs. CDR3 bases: TGCAGTGCCCCTCCGGCCCGGGACACTGAAGCTTTCTTT. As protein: CSAPPARDTEAFF.